The 20 T cell receptor beta chains reported below all come from one sample, sequenced in a study of human T cells and chemical hapten exposure. Using its own MiXCR run on the RACE reads, TCRdb lists one record per CDR3 protein. This sample yields more than 100,000 distinct CDR3 sequences, of which 13% are seen a single time; approximately 3% belongs to the top ten. Time point indicated: pre-sensitization, week 0. As to treatment: therapeutic diphenylcyclopropenone sensitization with weekly scalp DPC. The specimen was whole blood, collected in connection with sensitization to the hapten diphenylcyclopropenone (DPC). Source of these receptors: a woman aged 18-29 years with alopecia areata. Some clones in this sample may be carry-over from other donors' samples.

A few counts support this clonotype. This chain links TRBV7-6 with TRBJ1-4, with 7 bases fitting TRBD1. CDR3 length equals 13 residues. Losses at the gene ends were 6 bases for V and 7 bases for J; bases not matched to a gene: 5. Germline V gene data show CDR1 as SGHVS and CDR2 as FNYEAQ. The CDR3 protein is CASRTGVGEKLFF. In nucleotides, the CDR3 is TGTGCCAGCAGAACAGGGGTCGGTGAAAAACTGTTTTTT.

This clonotype was seen a few times. This rearrangement joins TRBV7-3 to TRBJ2-5, with TRBD2 matching over 8 bases. Trimming at V came to 6 bases and at J to 3 bases, leaving 3 bases not matched to a gene. Germline V CDR1 and CDR2: SGHTA, FQGTGA. The CDR3 extends over 13 amino acids. This CDR3 is CASSQAGEETQYF. CDR3 DNA: TGTGCCAGCAGTCAAGCGGGGGAAGAGACCCAGTACTTC.

This clonotype was recorded at least ten times. J is TRBJ1-6 and V is TRBV11-2; TRBD1 matches 7 bases. CDR3 length: 14 amino acids. V shed 6 bases, J shed 5 bases, and the junction held 4 bases outside the gene matches. The germline CDR1 and CDR2 sequences are SGHAT and FQNNGV. The CDR3 nucleotides read TGTGCCAGCAGTCCAGGGGGAGATAATTCACCCCTCCACTTT. It yields the protein CASSPGGDNSPLHF.

The sample holds a few counts of this clonotype. The V call is TRBV12-3 or TRBV12-4, the J call TRBJ2-7; 8 bases are shared with TRBD1. Germline trimming cut 5 bases from V and 2 bases from J; bases unmatched to any gene: 5. The CDR3 length is 14 residues. DNA of the CDR3: TGTGCCAGCAGTACGACAGGGGTCCCCTACGAGCAGTACTTC. This translates into CASSTTGVPYEQYF.

This clonotype was picked up many times. The rearrangement joins TRBV3-1 to TRBJ2-7, with TRBD1 matching over 7 bases. V lost 0 bases, J lost 2 bases, and 4 bases stayed unmatched. Germline assignment: CDR1 LGHDT and CDR2 YNNKEL (reference sequence). This CDR3 has 15 residues. In DNA form, the CDR3 reads TGTGCCAGCAGCCAAGATCCGGGACAGCCCTACGAGCAGTACTTC. It codes for CASSQDPGQPYEQYF.

The chain employs TRBV12-3 or TRBV12-4 and TRBJ1-1; D gene unclear. The CDR3 has 13 amino acids. Deletions cut 5 bases from V and 7 bases from J, with 14 bases between. The CDR3 spells CASSSPGVNEAFF. The CDR3 DNA reads as TGTGCCAGCAGTAGTCCGGGCGTCAATGAAGCTTTCTTT.

The chain carries TRBV20-1 and TRBJ1-6; 9 bases match TRBD1. CDR1 DFQATT and CDR2 SNEGSKA come from the germline V gene (reference sequence). The V gene end was trimmed by 3 bases and the J gene end by 10 bases; junction bases not matched to a gene: 10. There are 15 residues in the CDR3. CDR3 sequence reads: CSARSPGQGGSPLHF. In nucleotides, the CDR3 is TGCAGTGCTAGGTCCCCGGGACAGGGCGGATCACCCCTCCACTTT.

This clonotype was counted many times. The V gene is TRBV30, the J gene TRBJ1-1; D is unresolved. CDR1 and CDR2 from the germline V gene are GTSNPN and SVGIG (reference sequence). The CDR3 has 12 amino acids. V was trimmed by 2 bases and J by 7 bases, leaving 11 bases between them. CDR3 sequence: CAWSRGLGEAFF. The CDR3 nucleotides are TGTGCCTGGAGTAGAGGGCTCGGTGAAGCTTTCTTT.

This chain connects TRBV10-3 to TRBJ2-7, with unresolved D. Trimming cost V 3 bases and J 8 bases, with 8 bases left between them. The CDR3 contains 11 residues. Germline V gives CDR1 ENHRY, CDR2 SYGVKD. CDR3 loop: CAISEGSKQYF. The CDR3 DNA is TGTGCCATCAGTGAAGGGTCAAAGCAGTACTTC.

This clonotype showed up just a few times. CDR3 in amino acids: CASSYALVVGNEQFF. The CDR3 nucleotides are TGTGCCAGCAGTTACGCGCTAGTCGTTGGCAATGAGCAGTTCTTC. This chain links TRBV6-2 or TRBV6-3 with TRBJ2-1, with no clear D. The CDR3 has 15 residues. Germline CDR1 and CDR2: MNHEY and SVGEGT. V was pared by 2 bases and J by 6 bases, with 14 bases between.

This sequence joins TRBV29-1 and TRBJ2-7, with D tentatively TRBD1 (6 bases). The CDR3 has 11 residues. Germline CDR1 and CDR2: SQVTM and ANQGSEA. V lost 7 bases, J lost 2 bases, and 9 bases lay in between. CDR3 nucleotides: TGCAGCGCCGGGGACACCTACGAGCAGTACTTC. Translating gives CSAGDTYEQYF.

The rearrangement uses TRBV6-5 and TRBJ2-3; the match to TRBD2 covers 13 bases. CDR3 length: 16 residues. Germline lookup yields CDR1 MNHEY and CDR2 SVGAGI. V dropped 5 bases and J dropped 5; count of bases not matched to a gene: 7. This CDR3 reads CASSQTSGGPGDTQYF. CDR3 bases: TGTGCCAGCAGTCAGACTAGCGGGGGGCCTGGAGATACGCAGTATTTT.

This clonotype was observed a few times. V gene TRBV3-1 combines with J gene TRBJ2-5; D remains unclear. Between the trimmed V and J ends, which lost 4 bases and 4 bases, there was a span of 16 bases. Germline CDR1 is LGHDT and CDR2 is YNNKEL (reference sequence). The CDR3 loop spans 15 amino acids. The CDR3 region is CASSLLAHSRETQYF. The CDR3 bases are TGTGCCAGCAGCCTCCTCGCCCACAGCAGAGAGACCCAGTACTTC.

This rearrangement joins TRBV11-3 to TRBJ2-6; no reliable D call. V was shortened by 1 base and J by 0 bases, with 10 bases between the two germline ends. CDR1 and CDR2 (germline): SGHNT, YENEEA. The CDR3 runs 17 residues. Written as DNA, the CDR3 is TGTGCCAGCAGCTTAGGTGGAAGGAGCTCTGGGGCCAACGTCCTGACTTTC. It yields the protein CASSLGGRSSGANVLTF. Drawing the rest from reference TRBV11-3 and TRBJ2-6, the complete variable domain is EAGVVQSPRYKIIEKKQPVAFWCNPISGHNTLYWYLQNLGQGPELLIRYENEEAVDDSQLPKDRFSAERLKGVDSTLKIQPAELGDSAVYLCASSLGGRSSGANVLTFGAGSRLTVL.

This clonotype was observed many times. CDR3 residues: CASSGQLYTEAFF. CDR3 DNA sequence: TGTGCCAGCAGCGGACAGCTATACACTGAAGCTTTCTTT. The gene calls are TRBV6-1 and TRBJ1-1; D possibly corresponds to TRBD1 (6 bases). The CDR3 is 13 amino acids. Germline V gene lookup returns CDR1 MNHNS and CDR2 SASEGT. Trimming stripped 6 bases from V and 3 bases from J, with 11 bases between.

The sample holds a few counts of this clonotype. The chain employs TRBV7-2 and TRBJ1-1; no clear D gene. Trimming removed 5 bases at V and 1 base at J, with 5 bases between. This CDR3 is built from 12 residues. Germline V lookup: CDR1 SGHTA, CDR2 FQGNSA. CDR3 sequence (DNA): TGTGCCAGCAGCCACCCGAACACTGAAGCTTTCTTT. Its protein is CASSHPNTEAFF.

This clonotype turned up a few times. The CDR3 bases are TGTGCCAGCAGTCCCGTCGGTGGCTACACCTTC. It codes for CASSPVGGYTF. J is TRBJ1-2 and V is TRBV2, with no clear D. The CDR3 totals 11 residues. Germline V gene lookup returns CDR1 SNHLY and CDR2 FYNNEI. Trimming cost V 5 bases and J 7 bases, with 8 bases left between them. Full variable domain (remainder filled in from reference TRBV2 and TRBJ1-2): EPEVTQTPSHQVTQMGQEVILRCVPISNHLYFYWYRQILGQKVEFLVSFYNNEISEKSEIFDDQFSVERPDGSNFTLKIRSTKLEDSAMYFCASSPVGGYTFGSGTRLTVV.

This clonotype has ten or more counts. The chain employs TRBV7-8 and TRBJ2-2; 7 bases are a match to TRBD1. This CDR3 is built from 16 residues. With V trimmed by 5 bases and J by 0 bases, 6 bases remained unmatched. CDR1 and CDR2 from the germline V gene are SGHVS and FQNEAQ. This CDR3 reads CASSPPGQTNTGELFF. CDR3 sequence (DNA): TGTGCCAGCAGCCCACCGGGACAGACGAACACCGGGGAGCTGTTTTTT.

This chain connects TRBV15 to TRBJ2-7; 10 positions agree with TRBD1. The length of the CDR3 is 14 residues. V lost 6 bases to trimming and J lost 7 bases; unmatched junction nucleotides: 9. Per the germline V gene, CDR1 is LNHNV and CDR2 is YYDKDF (reference sequence). CDR3 residues: CATSRDRGHREQYF. The CDR3 DNA reads TGTGCCACCAGTCGCGACAGGGGGCATCGGGAGCAGTACTTC.

The chain has TRBV20-1 and TRBJ2-7; TRBD1 or TRBD2 may be the D gene (5 bases each). The germline V and J ends were trimmed by 5 bases and 7 bases, with 15 bases remaining between them. CDR1 is DFQATT and CDR2 is SNEGSKA in the germline V gene (reference sequence). This CDR3 has 12 amino acids. CDR3 sequence (DNA): TGCAGTGCTCCCCCCCCGGGGCGAGAGCAGTACTTC. Translation: CSAPPPGREQYF.